This T cell receptor beta chain is from a study of post-analysis software for immune sequencing data. This clonotype was recorded a few times. Its antigen is unknown. Germline trimming cut 6 bases from V and 1 base from J; bases unmatched to any gene: 11. Germline V gives CDR1 MDHEN, CDR2 SYDVKM. CDR3 length equals 17 residues. TCR beta libraries were prepared from cDNA with unique molecular identifiers. Each sample of about 0.95 to 11 million input T cells yielded roughly 500,000 cDNA molecules, so each molecule approximated one T cell. A single record per CDR3 protein comes from TCRdb applying MiXCR to the PCR reads. The sample records 350,000 to 450,000 distinct CDR3 sequences, roughly 38% being singletons. Notes on the study in general: Multiple sclerosis patients had significantly lower normalized Chao1 diversity than controls. Controls had lower frequencies than patients of about 5 TRBV segments, which included TRBV5-6, TRBV5-1 and TRBV20-1.

The sample taken for sequencing was blood. This sequence originates from a girl aged 2 to 10 with multiple sclerosis. This chain connects TRBV28 to TRBJ1-5, with 8 bases matching TRBD1. CDR3: CASRRDRIFGSNQPQHF. The CDR3 DNA is TGTGCCAGCAGAAGGGACAGGATTTTCGGGAGCAATCAGCCCCAGCATTTT.